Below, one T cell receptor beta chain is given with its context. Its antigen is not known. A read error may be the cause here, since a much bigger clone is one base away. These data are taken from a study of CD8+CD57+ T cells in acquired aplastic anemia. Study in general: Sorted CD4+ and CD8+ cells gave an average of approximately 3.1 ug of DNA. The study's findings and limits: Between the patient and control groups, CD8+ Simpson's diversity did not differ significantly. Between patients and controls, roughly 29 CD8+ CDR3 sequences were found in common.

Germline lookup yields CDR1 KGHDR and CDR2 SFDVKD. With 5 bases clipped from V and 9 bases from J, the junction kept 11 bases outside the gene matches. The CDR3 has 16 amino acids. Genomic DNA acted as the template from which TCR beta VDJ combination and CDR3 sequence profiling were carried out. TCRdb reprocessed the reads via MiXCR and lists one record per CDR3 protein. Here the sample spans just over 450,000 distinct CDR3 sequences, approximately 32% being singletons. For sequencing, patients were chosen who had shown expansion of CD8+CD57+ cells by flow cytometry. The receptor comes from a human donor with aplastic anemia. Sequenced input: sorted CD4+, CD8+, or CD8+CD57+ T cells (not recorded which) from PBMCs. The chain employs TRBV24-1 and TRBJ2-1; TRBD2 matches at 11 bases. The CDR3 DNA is TGTGCCACCAGTGGTAGTATAGCGGGGGGGCGGAGTGAGCAGTTCTTC. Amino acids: CATSGSIAGGRSEQFF.